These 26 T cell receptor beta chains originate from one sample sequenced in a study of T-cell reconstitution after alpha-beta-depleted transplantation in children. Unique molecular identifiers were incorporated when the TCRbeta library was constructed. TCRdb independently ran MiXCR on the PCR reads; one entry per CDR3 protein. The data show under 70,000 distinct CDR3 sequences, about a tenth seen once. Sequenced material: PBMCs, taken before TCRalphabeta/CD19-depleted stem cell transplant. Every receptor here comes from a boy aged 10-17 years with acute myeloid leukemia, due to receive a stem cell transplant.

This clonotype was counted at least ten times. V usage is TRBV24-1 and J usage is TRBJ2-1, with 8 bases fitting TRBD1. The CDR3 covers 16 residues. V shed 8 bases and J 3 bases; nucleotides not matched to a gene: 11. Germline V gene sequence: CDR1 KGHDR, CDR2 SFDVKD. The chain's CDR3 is CATMRHSGTGYNEQFF. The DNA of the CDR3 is TGTGCCACCATGCGACACTCCGGGACAGGCTACAATGAGCAGTTCTTC.

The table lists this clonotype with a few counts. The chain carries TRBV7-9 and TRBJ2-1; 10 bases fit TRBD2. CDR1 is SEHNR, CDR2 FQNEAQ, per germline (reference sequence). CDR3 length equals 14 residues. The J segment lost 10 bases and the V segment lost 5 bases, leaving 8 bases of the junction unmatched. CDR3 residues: CASSLYLAGEEQFF. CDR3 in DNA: TGTGCCAGCAGCCTCTACCTAGCGGGGGAGGAGCAGTTCTTC.

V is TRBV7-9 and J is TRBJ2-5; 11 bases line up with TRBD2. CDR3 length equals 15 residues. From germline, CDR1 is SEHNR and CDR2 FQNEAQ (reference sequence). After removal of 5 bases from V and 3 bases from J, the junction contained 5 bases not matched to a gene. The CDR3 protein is CASSVKGLAEETQYF. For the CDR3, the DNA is TGTGCCAGCAGCGTAAAGGGACTAGCGGAAGAGACCCAGTACTTC. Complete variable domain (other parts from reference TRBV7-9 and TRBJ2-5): DTGVSQNPRHKITKRGQNVTFRCDPISEHNRLYWYRQTLGQGPEFLTYFQNEAQLEKSRLLSDRFSAERPKGSFSTLEIQRTEQGDSAMYLCASSVKGLAEETQYFGPGTRLLVL.

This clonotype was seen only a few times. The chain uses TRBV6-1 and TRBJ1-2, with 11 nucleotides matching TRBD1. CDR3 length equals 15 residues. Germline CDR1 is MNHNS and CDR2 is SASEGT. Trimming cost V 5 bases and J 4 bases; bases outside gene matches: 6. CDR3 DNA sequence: TGTGCCAGCAGTCCGGACAGGGGGCCTGTCTATGGCTACACCTTC. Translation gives CASSPDRGPVYGYTF.

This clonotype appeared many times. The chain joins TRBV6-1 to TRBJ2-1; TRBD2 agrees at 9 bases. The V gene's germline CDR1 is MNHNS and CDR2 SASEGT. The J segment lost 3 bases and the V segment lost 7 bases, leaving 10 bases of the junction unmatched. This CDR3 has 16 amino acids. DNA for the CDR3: TGTGCCAGCACCCACAGGGGCGGGGGGGACTACAATGAGCAGTTCTTC. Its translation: CASTHRGGGDYNEQFF.

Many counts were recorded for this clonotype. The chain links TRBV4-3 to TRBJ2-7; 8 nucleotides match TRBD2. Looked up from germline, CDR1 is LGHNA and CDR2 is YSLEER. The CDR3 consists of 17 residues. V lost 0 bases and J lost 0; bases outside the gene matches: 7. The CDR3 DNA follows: TGCGCCAGCAGCCAAGAGGGGCATAGCGGGGTCTCCTACGAGCAGTACTTC. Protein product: CASSQEGHSGVSYEQYF.

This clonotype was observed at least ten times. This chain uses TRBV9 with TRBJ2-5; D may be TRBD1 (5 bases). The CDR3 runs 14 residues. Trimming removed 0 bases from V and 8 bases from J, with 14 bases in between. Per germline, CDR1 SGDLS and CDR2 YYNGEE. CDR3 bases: TGTGCCAGCAGCGTAGAAATGTTTGGGGCTACCCAGTACTTC. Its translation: CASSVEMFGATQYF.

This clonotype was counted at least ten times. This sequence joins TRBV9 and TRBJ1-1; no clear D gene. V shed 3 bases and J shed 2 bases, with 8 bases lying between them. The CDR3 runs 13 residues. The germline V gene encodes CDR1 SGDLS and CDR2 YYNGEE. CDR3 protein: CASSAGGNTEAFF. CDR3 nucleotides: TGTGCCAGCAGCGCGGGAGGAAACACTGAAGCTTTCTTT.

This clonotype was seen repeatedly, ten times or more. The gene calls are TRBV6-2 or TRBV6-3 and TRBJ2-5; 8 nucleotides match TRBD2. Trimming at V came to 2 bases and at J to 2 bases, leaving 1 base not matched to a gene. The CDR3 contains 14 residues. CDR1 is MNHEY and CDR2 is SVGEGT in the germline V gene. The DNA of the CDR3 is TGTGCCAGCAGTTACGGACTAGCTCAAGAGACCCAGTACTTC. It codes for CASSYGLAQETQYF.

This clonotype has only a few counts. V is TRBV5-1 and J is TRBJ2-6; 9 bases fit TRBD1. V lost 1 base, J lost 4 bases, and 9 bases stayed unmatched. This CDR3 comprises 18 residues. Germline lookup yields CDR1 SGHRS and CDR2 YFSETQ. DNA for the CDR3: TGCGCCAGCAGCTTGTGGGACAGGGCCGCCGGGGGGGCCAACGTCCTGACTTTC. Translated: CASSLWDRAAGGANVLTF.

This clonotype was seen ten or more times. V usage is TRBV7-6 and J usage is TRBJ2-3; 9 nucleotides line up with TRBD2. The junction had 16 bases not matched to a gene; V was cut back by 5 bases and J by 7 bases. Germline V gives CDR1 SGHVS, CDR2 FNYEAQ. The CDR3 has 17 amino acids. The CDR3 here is CASSLTSPSGIFYTQYF. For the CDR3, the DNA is TGTGCCAGCAGCCTGACCTCCCCTAGCGGGATTTTTTATACGCAGTATTTT. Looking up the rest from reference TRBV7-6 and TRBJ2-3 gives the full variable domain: GAGVSQSPRYKVTKRGQDVALRCDPISGHVSLYWYRQALGQGPEFLTYFNYEAQQDKSGLPNDRFSAERPEGSISTLTIQRTEQRDSAMYRCASSLTSPSGIFYTQYFGPGTRLTVL.

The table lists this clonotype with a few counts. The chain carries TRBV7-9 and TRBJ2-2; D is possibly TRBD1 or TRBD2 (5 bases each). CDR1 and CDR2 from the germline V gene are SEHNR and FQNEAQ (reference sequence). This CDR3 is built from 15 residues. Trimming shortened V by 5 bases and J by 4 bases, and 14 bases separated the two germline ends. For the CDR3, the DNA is TGTGCCAGCAGCCCCGAGGGACGATCCACCGGGGAGCTGTTTTTT. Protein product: CASSPEGRSTGELFF.

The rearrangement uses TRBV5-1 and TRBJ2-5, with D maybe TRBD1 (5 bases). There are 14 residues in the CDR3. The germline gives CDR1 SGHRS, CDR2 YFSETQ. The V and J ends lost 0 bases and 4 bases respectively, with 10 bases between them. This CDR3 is CASSLVSGPETQYF. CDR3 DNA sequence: TGCGCCAGCAGCTTGGTTTCAGGGCCAGAGACCCAGTACTTC. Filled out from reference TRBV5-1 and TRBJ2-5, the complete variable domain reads KAGVTQTPRYLIKTRGQQVTLSCSPISGHRSVSWYQQTPGQGLQFLFEYFSETQRNKGNFPGRFSGRQFSNSRSEMNVSTLELGDSALYLCASSLVSGPETQYFGPGTRLLVL.

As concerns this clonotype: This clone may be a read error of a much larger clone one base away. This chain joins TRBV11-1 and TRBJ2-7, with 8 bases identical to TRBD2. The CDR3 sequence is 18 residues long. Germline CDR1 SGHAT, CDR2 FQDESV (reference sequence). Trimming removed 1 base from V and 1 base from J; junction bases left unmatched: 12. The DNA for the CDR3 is TGTGCCAGCAGCTTAGGCTTAACGGGAGGGCTTTCTTCCTACGAGCAGTACTTC. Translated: CASSLGLTGGLSSYEQYF.

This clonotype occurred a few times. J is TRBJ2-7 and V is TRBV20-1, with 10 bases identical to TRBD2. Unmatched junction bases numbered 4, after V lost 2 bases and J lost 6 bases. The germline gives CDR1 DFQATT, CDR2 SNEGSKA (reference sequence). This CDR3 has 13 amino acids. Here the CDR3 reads CSARLAGAFEQYF. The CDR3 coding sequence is TGCAGTGCTAGACTAGCGGGAGCGTTCGAGCAGTACTTC.

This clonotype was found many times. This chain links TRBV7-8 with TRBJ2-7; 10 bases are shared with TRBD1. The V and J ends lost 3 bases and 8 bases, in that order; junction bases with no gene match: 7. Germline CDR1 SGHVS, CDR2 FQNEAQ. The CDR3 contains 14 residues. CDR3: CASSLHRDRGQQYV. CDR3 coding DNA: TGTGCCAGCAGCTTGCACCGGGACAGGGGCCAGCAGTACGTC.

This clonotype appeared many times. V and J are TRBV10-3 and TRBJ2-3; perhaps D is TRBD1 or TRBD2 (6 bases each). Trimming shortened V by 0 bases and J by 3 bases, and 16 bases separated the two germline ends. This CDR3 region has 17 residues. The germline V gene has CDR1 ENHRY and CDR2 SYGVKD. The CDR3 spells CAISESLPGAVTDTQYF. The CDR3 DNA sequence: TGTGCCATCAGTGAGTCGTTACCGGGGGCAGTGACAGATACGCAGTATTTT.

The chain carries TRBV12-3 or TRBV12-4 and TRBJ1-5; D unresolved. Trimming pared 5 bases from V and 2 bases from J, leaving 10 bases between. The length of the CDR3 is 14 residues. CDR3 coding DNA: TGTGCCAGCAGTCAAATCGGAGGCAATCAGCCCCAGCATTTT. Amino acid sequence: CASSQIGGNQPQHF.

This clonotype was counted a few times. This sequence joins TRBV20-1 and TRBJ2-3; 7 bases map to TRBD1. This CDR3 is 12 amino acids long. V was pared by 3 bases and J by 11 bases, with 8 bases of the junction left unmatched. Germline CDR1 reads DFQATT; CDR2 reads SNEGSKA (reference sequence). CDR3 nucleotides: TGCAGTGCTAGCCCCTCCGGGACAGAGCAGTATTTT. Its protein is CSASPSGTEQYF.

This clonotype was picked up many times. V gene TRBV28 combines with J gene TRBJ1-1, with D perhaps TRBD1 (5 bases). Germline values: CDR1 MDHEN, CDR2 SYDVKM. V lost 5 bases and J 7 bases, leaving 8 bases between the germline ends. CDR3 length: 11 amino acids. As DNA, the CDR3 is TGTGCCAGCAGTGCAGGGATTGAAGCTTTCTTT. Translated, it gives CASSAGIEAFF.

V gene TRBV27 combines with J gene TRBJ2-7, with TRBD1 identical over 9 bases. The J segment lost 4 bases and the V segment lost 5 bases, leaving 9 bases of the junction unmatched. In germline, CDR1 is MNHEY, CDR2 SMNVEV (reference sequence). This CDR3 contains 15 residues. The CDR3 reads CASSITTGGAYEQYF. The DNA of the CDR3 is TGTGCCAGCAGTATCACCACAGGGGGCGCGTACGAGCAGTACTTC.

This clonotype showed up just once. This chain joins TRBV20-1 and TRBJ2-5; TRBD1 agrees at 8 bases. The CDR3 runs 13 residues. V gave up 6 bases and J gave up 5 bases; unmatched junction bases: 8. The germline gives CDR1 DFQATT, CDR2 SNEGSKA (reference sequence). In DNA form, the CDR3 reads TGCAGTGCCGACAGGGGAATGAGGGAGACCCAGTACTTC. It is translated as CSADRGMRETQYF.

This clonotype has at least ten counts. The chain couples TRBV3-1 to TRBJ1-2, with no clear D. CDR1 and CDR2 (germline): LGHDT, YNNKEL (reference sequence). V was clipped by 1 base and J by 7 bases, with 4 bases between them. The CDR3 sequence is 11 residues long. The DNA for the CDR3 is TGTGCCAGCAGCCAAGGTCGTGGCTACACCTTC. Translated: CASSQGRGYTF.

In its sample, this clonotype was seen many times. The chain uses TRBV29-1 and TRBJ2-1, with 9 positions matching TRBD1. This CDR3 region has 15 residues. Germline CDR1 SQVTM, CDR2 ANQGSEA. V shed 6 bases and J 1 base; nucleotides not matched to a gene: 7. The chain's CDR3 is CSVSGQGGSYNEQFF. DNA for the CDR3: TGCAGCGTCTCGGGACAGGGAGGGTCCTACAATGAGCAGTTCTTC.

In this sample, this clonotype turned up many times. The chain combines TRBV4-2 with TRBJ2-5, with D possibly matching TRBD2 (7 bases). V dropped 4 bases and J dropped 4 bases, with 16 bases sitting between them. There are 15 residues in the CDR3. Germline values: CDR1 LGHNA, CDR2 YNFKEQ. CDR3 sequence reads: CASSPDGGPIETQYF. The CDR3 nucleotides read TGTGCCAGCAGCCCGGACGGGGGGCCTATAGAGACCCAGTACTTC.

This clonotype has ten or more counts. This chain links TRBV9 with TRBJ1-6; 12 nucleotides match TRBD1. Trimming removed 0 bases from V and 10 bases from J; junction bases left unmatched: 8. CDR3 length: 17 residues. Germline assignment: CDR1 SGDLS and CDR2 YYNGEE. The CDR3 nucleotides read TGTGCCAGCAGCGTAGCGGGGACAGGGGGCCTTGGATCACCCCTCCACTTT. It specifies CASSVAGTGGLGSPLHF. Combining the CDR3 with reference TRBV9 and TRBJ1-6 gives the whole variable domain DSGVTQTPKHLITATGQRVTLRCSPRSGDLSVYWYQQSLDQGLQFLIQYYNGEERAKGNILERFSAQQFPDLHSELNLSSLELGDSALYFCASSVAGTGGLGSPLHFGNGTRLTVT.